This TCR beta chain was identified during a study of T cell responses to AZD1222 COVID-19 vaccine. Across the whole study: Second-dose recipients at about 4 or about 12 weeks were treated as one pooled group. Study findings and constraints: Along spike, vaccine-associated CD4 TCRs were found throughout, with dominance at 160-218 and 743-854. Only a handful of AZD1222 recipients tested seropositive at baseline.

The length of the CDR3 is 16 residues. Germline CDR1 and CDR2: SGDLS and YYNGEE. The germline V and J ends were trimmed by 4 bases and 4 bases, with 20 bases remaining between them. A note on this clone: No antigen is known for it.

Profiled with immunoSEQ multiplex PCR; TCRdb holds only in-frame clones, not every one. The top ten hold around 15% of the sample, which has about 120,000 clones, 92% seen once. The chain is built from TRBV9 and TRBJ1-2; D is unclear. The TCR sequence derives from an adult in good health. The sample here was peripheral blood, taken on day 0 of AZD1222 vaccination. CDR3 sequence: CASSLNREELGYGYTF. CDR3 DNA sequence: TGTGCCAGCAGCCTTAACCGGGAAGAATTGGGCTATGGCTACACCTTC. The full variable domain, with the rest looked up from reference TRBV9 and TRBJ1-2, is DSGVTQTPKHLITATGQRVTLRCSPRSGDLSVYWYQQSLDQGLQFLIQYYNGEERAKGNILERFSAQQFPDLHSELNLSSLELGDSALYFCASSLNREELGYGYTFGSGTRLTVV.